The 19 T cell receptor beta chains listed next were all sequenced from one sample in a study of T cell repertoires in cytomegalovirus infection. Each CDR3 protein is one row after TCRdb ran MiXCR on the reads. Of nearly 450,000 distinct CDR3 sequences in the sample, approximately 31% are singletons; the top ten hold roughly an eighth. Sequences were obtained from PBMCs. These receptors originate from a human donor in good health (CMV status not recorded). Some clones in this sample may be carry-over from other donors' samples.

V and J are TRBV7-3 and TRBJ2-2; 11 nucleotides line up with TRBD2. The CDR3 is 16 residues long. The V segment lost 5 bases and the J segment 7 bases; nucleotides outside the gene matches: 9. Germline assignment: CDR1 SGHTA and CDR2 FQGTGA. The CDR3 sequence is CASSKTLAGGGGELFF. In DNA, the CDR3 is TGTGCCAGCAGCAAGACCCTAGCGGGGGGCGGCGGGGAGCTGTTTTTT.

This clonotype was counted a few times. The V and J genes are TRBV6-8 and TRBJ1-1, with unresolved D. The CDR3 runs 17 residues. Germline V gives CDR1 MNHGY, CDR2 SAAAGT. V was shortened by 0 bases and J by 4 bases, with 18 bases between the two germline ends. The CDR3 DNA reads as TGTGCCAGCAGTTACTCGGTCCCAGACATGATAGGCACTGAAGCTTTCTTT. It codes for CASSYSVPDMIGTEAFF.

This clonotype appeared once. The J gene is TRBJ2-7, the V gene TRBV7-9; D ambiguous. Germline CDR1 reads SEHNR; CDR2 reads FQNEAQ (reference sequence). The length of the CDR3 is 13 residues. Trimming removed 5 bases from V and 5 bases from J, with 13 bases in between. The CDR3 protein is CASSPPLRNEQYF. CDR3 sequence (DNA): TGTGCCAGCAGCCCCCCCCTTCGGAACGAGCAGTACTTC.

This clonotype appeared a few times. This CDR3 is CSARDLGRDTQYF. In DNA, the CDR3 is TGCAGTGCTAGAGATTTAGGGCGAGATACGCAGTATTTT. V is TRBV20-1 and J is TRBJ2-3, with D unclear. CDR1 DFQATT and CDR2 SNEGSKA come from the germline V gene (reference sequence). Trimming took 0 bases from V and 5 from J, leaving 9 bases between them. The CDR3 extends over 13 amino acids.

The V call is TRBV7-8, the J call TRBJ2-2; 10 nucleotides align to TRBD2. Germline V gives CDR1 SGHVS, CDR2 FQNEAQ. This CDR3 has 18 residues. J was trimmed by 1 base and V by 2 bases; bases with no gene match: 7. CDR3 nucleotide sequence: TGTGCCAGCAGCTTATCTTCTAGCGGGGGCAGGAACACCGGGGAGCTGTTTTTT. It yields the protein CASSLSSSGGRNTGELFF.

With regard to this clonotype: One base away lies a much larger clone, so this may be a sequencing read error. J is TRBJ1-5 and V is TRBV28; D not resolved. This CDR3 is 10 amino acids long. V gave up 3 bases and J gave up 9 bases, with 3 bases separating them. The germline V gene encodes CDR1 MDHEN and CDR2 SYDVKM. DNA for the CDR3: TGTGCCAGCAGTTTTGGGCCCCAGCATTTT. Protein sequence: CASSFGPQHF.

Many counts were recorded for this clonotype. The chain couples TRBV7-2 to TRBJ2-3, with 10 bases that match TRBD2. J lost 8 bases, V lost 0 bases, and 17 bases had no gene match. The CDR3 spans 19 residues. Germline-derived CDR1 and CDR2 are SGHTA and FQGNSA. The CDR3 coding sequence is TGTGCCAGCAGCTTAGCCAACCCGAGCGGGGGGGCCGCGGGCGCTACGCAGTATTTT. It translates to CASSLANPSGGAAGATQYF.

This chain joins TRBV15 and TRBJ2-1; D is undetermined. V was pared by 0 bases and J by 11 bases, with 14 bases between. CDR1 and CDR2 (germline): LNHNV, YYDKDF (reference sequence). This CDR3 region has 14 residues. Here the CDR3 DNA reads TGTGCCACCAGCAGAGAGATCCCAGACCGGCAGCAGTTCTTC. Its translation is CATSREIPDRQQFF.

This clonotype was seen more than once but under ten times. The V call is TRBV19, the J call TRBJ2-1; D not resolved. V was pared by 4 bases and J by 8 bases, with 21 bases between. The germline CDR1 and CDR2 sequences are LNHDA and SQIVND (reference sequence). The CDR3 extends over 16 amino acids. The CDR3 DNA reads TGTGCCAGTAGTAATTATCCCACAGACAAGACCCATGAGCAGTTCTTC. This gives the protein CASSNYPTDKTHEQFF.

As DNA, the CDR3 is TGTGCCAGCAGCGCAGGTGTGGAGACTGAAGCTTTCTTT. Translation: CASSAGVETEAFF. V is TRBV5-5 and J is TRBJ1-1; D gene ambiguous. V was cut by 4 bases and J by 5 bases, with 12 bases left in between. Germline lookup yields CDR1 SGHKS and CDR2 YYEKEE (reference sequence). The CDR3 sequence is 13 residues long.

The rearrangement links TRBV12-3 or TRBV12-4 to TRBJ2-6; no reliable D call. The CDR3 loop spans 14 amino acids. V lost 7 bases and J 2 bases, leaving 9 bases between the germline ends. The CDR3 loop is CASTAGAGANVLTF. The CDR3 DNA follows: TGTGCCAGCACGGCAGGAGCTGGGGCCAACGTCCTGACTTTC.

At least ten counts were recorded for this clonotype. The CDR3 DNA sequence: TGTGCCAGCAGCTTAGTCCCCGGCAGGGGAGTAGGGAACACCGGGGAGCTGTTTTTT. It encodes CASSLVPGRGVGNTGELFF. The V and J genes are TRBV7-2 and TRBJ2-2, with a weak D call TRBD1 (6 bases). The CDR3 covers 19 residues. Trimming pared 1 base from V and 1 base from J, leaving 19 bases between. Germline assignment: CDR1 SGHTA and CDR2 FQGNSA.

J is TRBJ2-5 and V is TRBV4-1, with D tentatively TRBD2 (7 bases). Germline V CDR1 and CDR2: MGHRA, YSYEKL. The CDR3 consists of 15 residues. V gave up 3 bases and J gave up 7 bases, with 18 bases separating them. The CDR3 coding sequence is TGCGCCAGCAGCCAGCTGGGGGGGGCCGGAGGGACCCAGTACTTC. Translated, it gives CASSQLGGAGGTQYF.

This clonotype has ten or more counts. This chain uses TRBV7-2 with TRBJ2-1; D uncertain. The germline V gene has CDR1 SGHTA and CDR2 FQGNSA. The CDR3 sequence is 15 residues long. The V end lost 2 bases, the J end lost 6 bases, and 14 bases lay between the germline ends. In DNA form, the CDR3 reads TGTGCCAGCAGCTTATATACTCCAGGTGTCAATGAGCAGTTCTTC. Its translation is CASSLYTPGVNEQFF.

The CDR3 is CASSSDASGNTLYF. The CDR3 DNA reads as TGTGCCAGCAGCTCGGACGCGTCTGGAAACACCCTCTATTTT. The V call is TRBV7-9, the J call TRBJ1-3; no definite D call. Per germline, CDR1 SEHNR and CDR2 FQNEAQ (reference sequence). The CDR3 consists of 14 residues. The germline V and J ends were trimmed by 4 bases and 16 bases, with 23 bases remaining between them.

This clonotype was seen ten or more times. The genes are TRBV7-8 and TRBJ2-2, with 8 bases identical to TRBD1. The CDR3 is made up of 14 amino acids. The J segment lost 6 bases and the V segment lost 2 bases, leaving 2 bases of the junction unmatched. Germline V gene lookup returns CDR1 SGHVS and CDR2 FQNEAQ. The CDR3 region has the DNA TGTGCCAGCAGCTTAATCAGGGGGCCCGGGGAGCTGTTTTTT. It yields the protein CASSLIRGPGELFF.

The J gene is TRBJ2-3, the V gene TRBV9; 10 nucleotides align to TRBD2. Per germline, CDR1 SGDLS and CDR2 YYNGEE. This CDR3 region has 18 residues. V shed 1 base, J shed 2 bases, and the junction held 10 bases outside the gene matches. In DNA, the CDR3 is TGTGCCAGCAGCGTACTAGCGGGGGTACCTTCGTACACAGATACGCAGTATTTT. Protein product: CASSVLAGVPSYTDTQYF. Complete variable domain (other parts from reference TRBV9 and TRBJ2-3): DSGVTQTPKHLITATGQRVTLRCSPRSGDLSVYWYQQSLDQGLQFLIQYYNGEERAKGNILERFSAQQFPDLHSELNLSSLELGDSALYFCASSVLAGVPSYTDTQYFGPGTRLTVL.

CDR3 residues: CASSLGASADTQYF. Here the CDR3 DNA reads TGTGCCAGCAGTTTGGGGGCTTCGGCAGATACGCAGTATTTT. The rearrangement uses TRBV27 and TRBJ2-3; a possible D gene is TRBD1 (6 bases). Germline CDR1 reads MNHEY; CDR2 reads SMNVEV (reference sequence). The CDR3 contains 14 residues. The germline V and J ends were trimmed by 3 bases and 4 bases, with 11 bases remaining between them.

There are a few counts of this clonotype. The chain uses TRBV6-1 and TRBJ2-2; 7 positions agree with TRBD1. This CDR3 has 15 residues. CDR1 is MNHNS, CDR2 SASEGT, per germline. Trimming removed 6 bases from V and 3 bases from J; junction bases left unmatched: 7. The CDR3 DNA is TGTGCCAGCAGACGAGACAGGGTTTACACCGGGGAGCTGTTTTTT. The encoded protein is CASRRDRVYTGELFF.